Detailed here is one T cell receptor (beta chain). This clone's antigen is unknown. The sample holds no much larger clone one base away, and base qualities are not on file. The data are from a study of blood T cells in healthy people across ages (dated by TCRdb to the mid-2010s). Regarding the research as a whole: Template switching captured roughly one uniquely barcoded TCR beta cDNA molecule per two T cells in model experiments. To track age-related changes in TCR beta repertoire diversity, the study relied on deep sequencing normalized with unique cDNA molecular identifiers. Four age groups were formed from the donors: young (average approximately 15 years), middle-aged (around 40), aged (around 62) and long-lived (about 80). To avoid experimental bias, donors of different ages were distributed randomly across sequencing lanes. Two additional independent replicas of 1 million unique cDNA reads from the same blood draw were analyzed for two donors (one aged 18 to 29 and one aged 80 or older).

Study-wide conclusions, independent of this receptor: Because donor CMV infection status was unknown, age-related changes in expanded clonotypes were potentially confounded. Since profiling was done on bulk unsorted PBMCs, naive and antigen-experienced compartments could not be conclusively compared. Observed TCR beta diversity correlated strongly with the percentage of naive T cells measured by flow cytometry. Observed TCR beta diversity per million T cells fell roughly linearly with age, and a significant reduction was already apparent by age about 36. Compared with the aged group, more naive CD4+ T cells, fewer expanded clones and increased TCR diversity were shown by the long-lived group, suggesting age selection. Estimates of total diversity based on one million sequenced T cells were considered lower bounds and underestimates.

Donors were 39 systemically healthy Caucasian individuals from Russia aged roughly 6 to 90 years. Around 10 milliliters of peripheral blood were collected from each donor into EDTA-treated Vacutainer tubes. PBMCs were isolated by Ficoll-Paque density-gradient centrifugation, with at least 7 million obtained per sample. Total RNA, at least 5.5 micrograms per sample, was extracted from PBMCs with Trizol reagent. The percentages of naive CD45RAhigh/CD27high T cells were determined by flow cytometry on a PBMC aliquot from every donor. Between the V and J ends, shortened by 0 bases and 5 bases respectively, the junction contains 7 bases. The CDR3 covers 13 residues, taking in both the cysteine and the phenylalanine. Only the CDR3 part of the read is kept: 39 bases, read in frame from the first base. CDR1 SGHDN and CDR2 FVKESK are derived from the germline V gene. Library creation used 5' RACE. This sample was sequenced with an Illumina HiSeq 2500. A second PCR of about 7 to 12 cycles was run with a J-beta primer mix and a sample-barcoded 5' primer. A unique molecular identifier was introduced onto each TCR beta cDNA molecule by a template-switch 5' adaptor carrying 12 random nucleotides. Each sample yielded at least 2.5 million CDR3-containing paired-end reads. The Mint cDNA synthesis kit, primed by a TRBC-specific oligonucleotide, was used to synthesize first-strand cDNA from all RNA. After uracil-DNA glycosylase treatment, a first 18-cycle PCR used universal primers M1SS and BC2_uni_R on all cDNA. Processing in the source paper ran as follows. Each sample was normalized by randomly selecting 1 million high-quality reads, each carrying a distinct molecular identifier. Instead of being binned into consensus sequences, reads with shared molecular identifiers were discarded. MiTCR, with a Q25 quality threshold and the strictest error-elimination algorithm, was used for CDR3 identification, clonotype clustering and error correction. A nonparametric unseen species model with Euler transformation was used to estimate a lower bound on total TCR beta diversity. The public reads were reanalyzed by TCRdb: fastp trimming at Q25, MiXCR alignment, in-frame beta chains only. Identical CDR3 protein sequences are pooled into one entry, listed with their most common genes and DNA. The V and J calls were determined by TCRdb, not by the authors. The sample table lists about 680,000 distinct CDR3 sequences, approximately 49% of them with a count of one. The ten largest account for under 35% of the sample.

The sample consisted of blood. The TCR comes from a woman in her sixties or seventies in good health. The sequence joins TRBV14 to TRBJ1-1; the D gene cannot be resolved reliably. The CDR3 region reads CASSQDRWTEAFF. The DNA sequence is TGTGCCAGCAGCCAAGACAGATGGACTGAAGCTTTCTTT.